These 31 T cell receptor beta chains were sequenced from one sample in a study of T-cell memory formation after mild COVID-19. TCRdb processed the 5' RACE reads anew with MiXCR; each CDR3 protein has one entry. Of 500,000 to 650,000 distinct CDR3 sequences detected, about a fifth appear once; the ten largest clones hold roughly 9.1%. Sample: PBMCs or a T cell subset sorted from them (not recorded which). These TCRs come from an adult woman who had mild COVID-19 (a few samples of this study predate the infection). Cell type and time point are not known.

The rearrangement links TRBV9 to TRBJ1-6, with D hard to call. Germline V gene sequence: CDR1 SGDLS, CDR2 YYNGEE. With 2 bases removed from V and 7 bases from J, the gap between germline ends came to 10 bases. The CDR3 runs to 14 residues. In DNA, the CDR3 is TGTGCCAGCAGCGTTTCGGGTGGGAATTCACCCCTCCACTTT. It encodes CASSVSGGNSPLHF.

This clonotype showed up just a few times. The gene calls are TRBV6-5 and TRBJ1-4; D gene unclear. The CDR3 runs 15 residues. Deletions cut 6 bases from V and 5 bases from J, with 16 bases between. Germline V lookup: CDR1 MNHEY, CDR2 SVGAGI. The DNA for the CDR3 is TGTGCCAGCAGAGGATTGCGGGAGGTGAATGAAAAACTGTTTTTT. It codes for CASRGLREVNEKLFF.

This chain connects TRBV4-3 to TRBJ2-1; 12 nucleotides match TRBD2. Looked up from germline, CDR1 is LGHNA and CDR2 is YSLEER. The CDR3 sequence is 19 residues long. V shed 0 bases and J 6 bases; nucleotides not matched to a gene: 12. The CDR3 DNA follows: TGCGCCAGCAGCCAAGATTGGAGGCCTAGCGGGAGGGTGCGCAATGAGCAGTTCTTC. It codes for CASSQDWRPSGRVRNEQFF.

This clonotype was seen only a few times. The chain joins TRBV5-1 to TRBJ2-6; 9 nucleotides match TRBD1. This CDR3 contains 17 residues. The ends lost 0 bases at V and 0 bases at J; junction bases unmatched: 1. The germline gives CDR1 SGHRS, CDR2 YFSETQ. DNA of the CDR3: TGCGCCAGCAGCTTGGTGGACAGGGGCTCTGGGGCCAACGTCCTGACTTTC. Protein sequence: CASSLVDRGSGANVLTF.

The chain has TRBV7-9 and TRBJ2-3, with D uncertain. CDR1 is SEHNR, CDR2 FQNEAQ, per germline (reference sequence). The V end lost 5 bases, the J end lost 7 bases, and 16 bases lay between the germline ends. This CDR3 is 14 amino acids long. The CDR3: CASSRDGPRYTQYF. In DNA form, the CDR3 reads TGTGCCAGCAGCAGAGACGGCCCCAGGTATACGCAGTATTTT. Full variable domain (rest looked up from reference TRBV7-9 and TRBJ2-3): DTGVSQNPRHKITKRGQNVTFRCDPISEHNRLYWYRQTLGQGPEFLTYFQNEAQLEKSRLLSDRFSAERPKGSFSTLEIQRTEQGDSAMYLCASSRDGPRYTQYFGPGTRLTVL.

The sample holds a few counts of this clonotype. This sequence joins TRBV29-1 and TRBJ2-2; 7 nucleotides match TRBD1. V gave up 7 bases and J gave up 4 bases; unmatched junction bases: 15. Germline V gene sequence: CDR1 SQVTM, CDR2 ANQGSEA. The CDR3 length is 16 residues. For the CDR3, the DNA is TGCAGCGCTCGTCTACACAGGGGACGGGGCACCGGGGAGCTGTTTTTT. Encoded protein: CSARLHRGRGTGELFF.

The sample holds a few counts of this clonotype. V and J are TRBV5-4 and TRBJ1-2; no definite D call. V was clipped by 4 bases and J by 2 bases, with 9 bases between them. CDR1 SGHNT and CDR2 YYREEE come from the germline V gene (reference sequence). This CDR3 spans 13 amino acids. The CDR3 coding sequence is TGTGCCAGCAGCCCCGACAAGAACTATGGCTACACCTTC. As protein: CASSPDKNYGYTF.

The V gene is TRBV5-5, the J gene TRBJ2-7, with TRBD1 matching 7 bases. Losses at the gene ends were 2 bases for V and 3 bases for J; bases not matched to a gene: 11. Germline CDR1 reads SGHKS; CDR2 reads YYEKEE (reference sequence). This CDR3 is built from 16 residues. DNA of the CDR3: TGTGCCAGCAGCTTAGACCCGGGACAGAAATTCTACGAGCAGTACTTC. It specifies CASSLDPGQKFYEQYF. The variable domain in full, completed from reference TRBV5-5 and TRBJ2-7, reads DAGVTQSPTHLIKTRGQQVTLRCSPISGHKSVSWYQQVLGQGPQFIFQYYEKEERGRGNFPDRFSARQFPNYSSELNVNALLLGDSALYLCASSLDPGQKFYEQYFGPGTRLTVT.

This clonotype was detected ten times or more. V gene TRBV5-5 combines with J gene TRBJ2-7; TRBD2 might be the D (6 bases). The CDR3 is 12 residues long. The germline gives CDR1 SGHKS, CDR2 YYEKEE (reference sequence). Between the trimmed V and J ends, which lost 1 base and 6 bases, there was a span of 8 bases. The CDR3 protein is CASSLNGGEQYF. The CDR3 region has the DNA TGTGCCAGCAGCTTGAACGGGGGCGAGCAGTACTTC.

The chain couples TRBV5-1 to TRBJ2-7; D assignment may be TRBD1 or TRBD2 (6 bases each). This CDR3 is 18 amino acids long. The V gene lost 0 bases and the J gene lost 2 bases, with 21 bases spanning the gap. Germline assignment: CDR1 SGHRS and CDR2 YFSETQ. The chain's CDR3 is CASSLVVTGGRPTYEQYF. The CDR3 DNA reads TGCGCCAGCAGCTTGGTGGTTACTGGGGGGCGACCAACCTACGAGCAGTACTTC.

V usage is TRBV6-1 and J usage is TRBJ2-5, with 12 bases matching TRBD2. Trimming cost V 5 bases and J 4 bases; bases outside gene matches: 5. CDR1 is MNHNS and CDR2 is SASEGT in the germline V gene. This CDR3 contains 15 residues. For the CDR3, the DNA is TGTGCCAGCAGTAACCCACTAGCGGGGGGAGAGACCCAGTACTTC. This sequence encodes CASSNPLAGGETQYF.

The chain recombines TRBV18 with TRBJ2-5, with D unclear. Germline-derived CDR1 and CDR2 are KGHSH and LQKENI. V was clipped by 6 bases and J by 3 bases, with 11 bases between them. The CDR3 is 13 amino acids. In DNA form, the CDR3 reads TGTGCCAGCTCCGAACAGAGAAAAGAGACCCAGTACTTC. Translation gives CASSEQRKETQYF.

The rearrangement uses TRBV6-5 and TRBJ1-2, with 9 nucleotides matching TRBD1. Germline trimming cut 1 base from V and 6 bases from J; bases unmatched to any gene: 3. The CDR3 runs to 14 residues. The germline gives CDR1 MNHEY, CDR2 SVGAGI. The CDR3 DNA sequence: TGTGCCAGCAGTTACTTAACAGGGGGCGATGGCTACACCTTC. It is translated as CASSYLTGGDGYTF.

The J gene is TRBJ2-1, the V gene TRBV7-6; the D gene could be TRBD1 or TRBD2 (5 bases each). Trimming stripped 5 bases from V and 9 bases from J, with 11 bases between. Germline loops: CDR1 SGHVS, CDR2 FNYEAQ. The CDR3 is 12 residues long. DNA for the CDR3: TGTGCCAGCAGCGCAAGGGGAGTTGAGCAGTTCTTC. Residues: CASSARGVEQFF.

This chain connects TRBV20-1 to TRBJ2-7, with D possibly called TRBD1 or TRBD2 (5 bases each). Germline V gene data show CDR1 as DFQATT and CDR2 as SNEGSKA (reference sequence). The CDR3 runs to 14 residues. Trimming left V 5 bases short and J 1 base short, with 15 bases between. CDR3 amino acids: CSAGERDRSYEQYF. DNA of the CDR3: TGCAGTGCTGGGGAACGGGACCGGTCCTACGAGCAGTACTTC.

This clonotype occurred a few times. The rearrangement uses TRBV6-2 or TRBV6-3 and TRBJ2-7; 7 bases are shared with TRBD1. With 5 bases clipped from V and 11 bases from J, the junction kept 15 bases outside the gene matches. The CDR3 covers 14 residues. The germline gives CDR1 MNHEY, CDR2 SVGEGT. The DNA of the CDR3 is TGTGCCAGCAGTACAGGACAGGCCTTGGGTGTGAAGTACTTC. This translates into CASSTGQALGVKYF.

The chain employs TRBV7-9 and TRBJ2-7; weak D call: TRBD1 (6 bases). Germline V CDR1 and CDR2: SEHNR, FQNEAQ (reference sequence). CDR3 length: 13 residues. Deletions cut 5 bases from V and 6 bases from J, with 14 bases between. The DNA for the CDR3 is TGTGCCAGCAGCCGTGATACAGGGTTCGAGCAGTACTTC. This encodes CASSRDTGFEQYF.

There are a few counts of this clonotype. This chain links TRBV3-1 with TRBJ2-5; D is unclear. Germline CDR1 reads LGHDT; CDR2 reads YNNKEL (reference sequence). The V end was cut by 1 base, the J end by 1 base, with 10 bases between. This CDR3 spans 15 amino acids. DNA for the CDR3: TGTGCCAGCAGCCAAGGGGTTTTCGGCCAAGAGACCCAGTACTTC. It yields the protein CASSQGVFGQETQYF.

This clonotype was found a few times. The genes are TRBV5-1 and TRBJ2-1; no reliable D call. V was cut by 5 bases and J by 0 bases, with 12 bases left in between. Germline V gene lookup returns CDR1 SGHRS and CDR2 YFSETQ. The CDR3 runs to 15 residues. Here the CDR3 reads CASRHDTTSYNEQFF. CDR3 bases: TGCGCCAGCAGGCATGACACCACCTCCTACAATGAGCAGTTCTTC.

The chain employs TRBV28 and TRBJ2-1; D might be TRBD2 (5 bases). Trimming pared 5 bases from V and 7 bases from J, leaving 21 bases between. The CDR3 spans 16 residues. Per the germline V gene, CDR1 is MDHEN and CDR2 is SYDVKM. CDR3 loop: CASSLITGIRWNEQFF. As DNA, the CDR3 is TGTGCCAGCAGTCTTATTACGGGAATCCGCTGGAATGAGCAGTTCTTC.

This clonotype was picked up a small number of times. The chain recombines TRBV4-1 with TRBJ2-3; 10 positions agree with TRBD2. The CDR3 has 16 amino acids. Germline trimming cut 4 bases from V and 5 bases from J; bases unmatched to any gene: 9. Germline CDR1 and CDR2: MGHRA and YSYEKL. The chain's CDR3 is CASSLAAGGLVDTQYF. The CDR3 DNA reads TGCGCCAGCAGCCTCGCAGCGGGGGGGCTCGTAGATACGCAGTATTTT.

The chain couples TRBV7-2 to TRBJ2-1; D may be TRBD2 (5 bases). Germline lookup yields CDR1 SGHTA and CDR2 FQGNSA. Trimming left V 0 bases short and J 0 bases short, with 12 bases between. The CDR3 has 17 residues. CDR3 sequence: CASSLAWRASSYNEQFF. CDR3 coding DNA: TGTGCCAGCAGCTTAGCCTGGCGGGCGAGCTCCTACAATGAGCAGTTCTTC.

The gene calls are TRBV4-2 and TRBJ2-7, with TRBD1 matching 8 bases. This CDR3 is built from 15 residues. The V gene end was trimmed by 4 bases and the J gene end by 3 bases; junction bases not matched to a gene: 8. CDR1 is LGHNA, CDR2 YNFKEQ, per germline. CDR3 amino acids: CASSLTGQGGYEQYF. The CDR3 DNA sequence: TGTGCCAGCAGCCTCACAGGACAGGGCGGCTACGAGCAGTACTTC.

In this sample, this clonotype turned up a few times. The chain carries TRBV3-1 and TRBJ2-1, with 9 bases matching TRBD2. The CDR3 contains 16 residues. Germline CDR1 is LGHDT and CDR2 is YNNKEL (reference sequence). V lost 0 bases to trimming and J lost 10 bases; unmatched junction nucleotides: 10. CDR3: CASSQDDGLARGEQFF. For the CDR3, the DNA is TGTGCCAGCAGCCAAGATGATGGACTAGCGCGGGGGGAGCAGTTCTTC.

This chain uses TRBV29-1 with TRBJ2-7, with TRBD1 matching over 7 bases. The CDR3 runs 14 residues. The junction had 9 bases not matched to a gene; V was cut back by 7 bases and J by 0 bases. Per the germline V gene, CDR1 is SQVTM and CDR2 is ANQGSEA. CDR3 region: CSARIRDSSYEQYF. The DNA for the CDR3 is TGCAGCGCACGAATACGGGACAGCTCCTACGAGCAGTACTTC.

The chain uses TRBV7-3 and TRBJ2-1; D possibly corresponds to TRBD1 (6 bases). The CDR3 runs 15 residues. V lost 0 bases, J lost 0 bases, and 6 bases lay in between. The germline CDR1 and CDR2 sequences are SGHTA and FQGTGA. The CDR3 DNA is TGTGCCAGCAGCTTAACGGACAGCTCCTACAATGAGCAGTTCTTC. It translates to CASSLTDSSYNEQFF.

The chain joins TRBV11-1 to TRBJ2-1, with TRBD2 identical over 7 bases. Germline CDR1 is SGHAT and CDR2 is FQDESV (reference sequence). There are 15 residues in the CDR3. V was pared by 2 bases and J by 2 bases, with 3 bases of the junction left unmatched. CDR3 sequence reads: CASSLSLAAYNEQFF. The CDR3 DNA reads TGTGCCAGCAGCTTAAGTCTAGCGGCCTACAATGAGCAGTTCTTC.

In its sample, this clonotype was seen a few times. The gene calls are TRBV12-3 or TRBV12-4 and TRBJ2-7; possible D gene TRBD1, 6 bases. This CDR3 has 13 amino acids. With 8 bases removed from V and 5 bases from J, the gap between germline ends came to 16 bases. In nucleotides, the CDR3 is TGTGCCAGCCAACAGGGTGTCCAGAACGAGCAGTACTTC. Its translation: CASQQGVQNEQYF.

The table lists this clonotype with a few counts. The rearrangement links TRBV4-1 to TRBJ1-1; TRBD1 is a possible D gene (5 bases). V was trimmed by 1 base and J by 1 base, leaving 7 bases between them. This CDR3 has 14 amino acids. The germline gives CDR1 MGHRA, CDR2 YSYEKL. The CDR3 reads CASSQVTGNTEAFF. CDR3 nucleotides: TGCGCCAGCAGCCAAGTCACAGGGAACACTGAAGCTTTCTTT.

V gene TRBV24-1 combines with J gene TRBJ2-5; D call uncertain. Per the germline V gene, CDR1 is KGHDR and CDR2 is SFDVKD. The CDR3 spans 13 residues. Trimming removed 10 bases from V and 2 bases from J, with 13 bases in between. The CDR3 spells CATAASWQETQYF. DNA of the CDR3: TGTGCCACTGCTGCCAGTTGGCAAGAGACCCAGTACTTC.

This clonotype was seen a handful of times. This chain uses TRBV5-1 with TRBJ2-5; maybe TRBD2 (6 bases). Germline lookup yields CDR1 SGHRS and CDR2 YFSETQ. This CDR3 region has 14 residues. Trimming shortened V by 2 bases and J by 4 bases, and 12 bases separated the two germline ends. Here the CDR3 DNA reads TGCGCCAGCAGCTTAGAAGTGGGGGGAGAGACCCAGTACTTC. Its translation: CASSLEVGGETQYF. The full variable domain, rest sourced from reference TRBV5-1 and TRBJ2-5, is KAGVTQTPRYLIKTRGQQVTLSCSPISGHRSVSWYQQTPGQGLQFLFEYFSETQRNKGNFPGRFSGRQFSNSRSEMNVSTLELGDSALYLCASSLEVGGETQYFGPGTRLLVL.